A single T cell receptor (beta chain) is shown here with its context. Its target antigen remains unknown. There are no base qualities to consult, and no much larger clone falls within one base. Cut back by 4 bases and 7 bases, the V and J ends lie 11 bases apart. Including the terminal cysteine and phenylalanine, the CDR3 comprises 12 residues. Just CDR3 DNA is preserved here, 36 bases in frame from base 1. The germline V gene specifies MGHDK as CDR1 and SYGVNS as CDR2. These data originate in a study of blood T cells in healthy people across ages (dated by TCRdb to between 2015 and 2016). Some background on the complete study: In model experiments, template switching captured about one uniquely barcoded TCR beta cDNA molecule for every two T cells. To avoid experimental bias, donors of different ages were distributed randomly across sequencing lanes. The donors were divided into four age groups: young (average approximately 15 years), middle-aged (about 40), aged (about 56) and long-lived (around 80). The study analyzed two additional independent replicas of 1 million unique cDNA reads from the same blood draw for two donors, one aged 18 to 29 and one aged 80 or older. Age-related changes in TCR beta repertoire diversity were measured in the study by deep sequencing normalized with unique cDNA molecular identifiers.

The library was generated by 5' RACE. Sequencing was carried out with an Illumina HiSeq 2500. A second PCR of roughly 7 to 12 cycles was run with a J-beta primer mix and a sample-barcoded 5' primer. A template-switch 5' adaptor carrying 12 random nucleotides introduced a unique molecular identifier onto each TCR beta cDNA molecule. Each sample yielded at least 3 million CDR3-containing paired-end reads. The Mint cDNA synthesis kit, primed by a TRBC-specific oligonucleotide, was used to synthesize first-strand cDNA from all RNA. Following uracil-DNA glycosylase treatment, a first 18-cycle PCR with universal primers M1SS and BC2_uni_R was performed on all cDNA. The original pipeline was this. For normalization, 1 million high-quality reads were randomly selected from each sample, with every read carrying a distinct molecular identifier. Reads with shared molecular identifiers were discarded instead of being binned into consensus sequences. CDR3 identification, clonotype clustering and error correction used MiTCR with a Q25 quality threshold and the strictest error-elimination algorithm. A nonparametric unseen species model with Euler transformation was used to estimate lower-bound total TCR beta diversity. The raw public data were reprocessed by TCRdb itself: fastp quality trimming at Q25, MiXCR clonotype calling, in-frame beta chains only. Every CDR3 protein is listed once, alongside the most common genes and DNA of its rows. For this entry, the V and J calls and clone size follow TCRdb and not the study's own pipeline. Present in this sample are about 970,000 distinct CDR3 sequences, just over 50% of which were seen just once. The ten largest clones capture 20% to 25% of the sample.

Results and caveats for the whole study, not just this receptor: Donor CMV infection status was unknown, potentially confounding age-related changes in expanded clonotypes. As age increased, observed TCR beta diversity per million T cells dropped in a roughly linear way, and a significant reduction was already evident by age around 41. Observed TCR beta diversity correlated strongly with the percentage of naive T cells measured by flow cytometry. Compared with the aged group, more naive CD4+ T cells, fewer expanded clones and increased TCR diversity were shown by the long-lived group, suggesting age selection. Total diversity estimates from one million sequenced T cells were considered lower bounds and underestimates. Conclusive comparison of naive and antigen-experienced compartments was prevented by the profiling of bulk unsorted PBMCs.

Systemically healthy Caucasian individuals from Russia, 35 to 50 in total and aged about 6 to 95 years, were included as donors. Around 9.9 milliliters of peripheral blood were collected from each donor into EDTA-treated Vacutainer tubes. Ficoll-Paque density-gradient centrifugation was used to isolate PBMCs, with at least 6.5 million per sample. Trizol reagent was used to extract total RNA from the PBMCs, yielding at least 5.5 micrograms per sample. For every donor, an aliquot of PBMCs went through flow cytometry to measure the percentages of naive CD45RAhigh/CD27high T cells. This chain joins TRBV25-1 to TRBJ2-7, with the D segment identity uncertain. The receptor was derived from a woman in her sixties in good health. Material for sequencing was blood. The DNA sequence is as follows: TGTGCCAGCAGTGCGACTCTGACGGAGCAGTACTTC. It encodes CASSATLTEQYF.